These T cell receptor beta chains were read from a single sample in a study of cytomegalovirus exposure and HLA in healthy donors. Assay used: immunoSEQ multiplex PCR; TCRdb lists only in-frame clones, some missing. The sample shows tens of thousands of clones, over 75% of them seen only once. The material sequenced was PBMCs. These receptors were taken from a girl under 10 years old in good health and CMV-seropositive. The conserved cysteine and the conserved F or W are not part of the CDR3 here. The D gene is left open where the match is weak. The size field is filled for only some rows; it gives once, few, many or a size class.

TRBJ2-3	NA	few	TRBV6-5	ASSYSGTTGDTQY
TRBJ2-7	TRBD2	NA	TRBV7-2	ASSLGSTSGTYEQY
TRBJ1-2	TRBD1	NA	TRBV6-5	ASSPGTGGSYT
TRBJ1-5	NA	NA	TRBV7-2	ASSLSGQGNQPQH
TRBJ2-7	NA	NA	TRBV6-1	ASSEGSPRREQY
TRBJ1-3	NA	NA	TRBV2	ASSELNSSGNTIY
TRBJ2-2	NA	NA	TRBV7-6	ASSLTAAAGELF
TRBJ1-4	TRBD1	NA	TRBV7-9	ASSPGQDLGVGKLF
TRBJ2-1	NA	once	TRBV2	ASRLRAGMSNEQF
TRBJ2-7	TRBD2	once	TRBV5-1	ASSSSRGSSYEQY
TRBJ1-2	TRBD1	once	TRBV2	ASSEFRRTGGYT
TRBJ1-5	NA	NA	TRBV7-8	ASSPQVSNQPQH
TRBJ2-2	TRBD1	NA	TRBV9	ASSSGTGPSGELF
TRBJ1-1	NA	NA	TRBV18	ASSPVGNTEAF
TRBJ1-5	NA	few	TRBV30	AWSRGLGQPQH
TRBJ2-1	TRBD2	NA	TRBV5-1	ASSQTSGSGYNEQF
TRBJ2-5	NA	NA	TRBV29-1	SVLTGKRGEAY
TRBJ1-2	TRBD1	NA	TRBV28	ARPDRVWGYT
TRBJ2-5	TRBD1	NA	TRBV5-1	ASARQGQETQY
TRBJ1-1	TRBD1	few	TRBV28	ASRKDRGAITEAF
TRBJ2-5	NA	NA	TRBV27	ASRGNQETQY
TRBJ2-1	TRBD2	NA	TRBV19	ASSRRERASEQF
TRBJ1-2	TRBD1	few	TRBV27	ASSIRETGYGYT